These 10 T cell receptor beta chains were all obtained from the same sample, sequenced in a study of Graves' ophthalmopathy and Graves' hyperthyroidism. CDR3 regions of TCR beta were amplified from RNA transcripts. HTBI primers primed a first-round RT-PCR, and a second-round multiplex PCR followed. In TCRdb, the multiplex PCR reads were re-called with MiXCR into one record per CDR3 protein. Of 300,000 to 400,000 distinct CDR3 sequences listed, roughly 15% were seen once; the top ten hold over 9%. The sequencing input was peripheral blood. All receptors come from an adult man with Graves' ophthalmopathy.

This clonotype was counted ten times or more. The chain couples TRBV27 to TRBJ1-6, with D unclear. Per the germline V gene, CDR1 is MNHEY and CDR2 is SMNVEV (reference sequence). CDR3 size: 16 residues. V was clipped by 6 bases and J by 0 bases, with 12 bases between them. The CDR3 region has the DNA TGTGCCAGCAGACGCGACGGTGGCTCCTATAATTCACCCCTCCACTTT. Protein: CASRRDGGSYNSPLHF.

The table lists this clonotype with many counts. The CDR3 region has the DNA TGTGCCAGCAGTGAATGGGCGGGGACTGAAGCTTTCTTT. This codes for CASSEWAGTEAFF. This chain uses TRBV6-1 with TRBJ1-1; D remains unclear. In germline, CDR1 is MNHNS, CDR2 SASEGT. Trimming removed 2 bases from V and 5 bases from J, with 9 bases in between. The CDR3 is 13 residues long.

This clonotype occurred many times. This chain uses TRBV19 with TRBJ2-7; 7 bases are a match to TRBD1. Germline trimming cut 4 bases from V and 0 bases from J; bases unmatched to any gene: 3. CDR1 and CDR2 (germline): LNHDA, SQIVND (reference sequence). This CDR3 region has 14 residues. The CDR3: CASSNDRDSYEQYF. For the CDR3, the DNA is TGTGCCAGTAGTAATGACAGGGACTCCTACGAGCAGTACTTC. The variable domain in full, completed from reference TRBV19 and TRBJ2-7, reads DGGITQSPKYLFRKEGQNVTLSCEQNLNHDAMYWYRQDPGQGLRLIYYSQIVNDFQKGDIAEGYSVSREKKESFPLTVTSAQKNPTAFYLCASSNDRDSYEQYFGPGTRLTVT.

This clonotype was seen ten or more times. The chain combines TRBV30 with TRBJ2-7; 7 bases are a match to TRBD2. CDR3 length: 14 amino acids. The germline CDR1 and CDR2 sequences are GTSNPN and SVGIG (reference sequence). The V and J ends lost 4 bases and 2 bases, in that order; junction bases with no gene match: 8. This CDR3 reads CAWNPAGAPYEQYF. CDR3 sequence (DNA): TGTGCCTGGAATCCGGCGGGAGCGCCCTACGAGCAGTACTTC.

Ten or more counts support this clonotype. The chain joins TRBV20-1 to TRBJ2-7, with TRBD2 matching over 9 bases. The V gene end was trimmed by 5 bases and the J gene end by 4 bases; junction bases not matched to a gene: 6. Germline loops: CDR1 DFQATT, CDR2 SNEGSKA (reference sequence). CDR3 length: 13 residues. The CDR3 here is CSAPVSGGYEQYF. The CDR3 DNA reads TGCAGTGCTCCCGTTAGCGGGGGATACGAGCAGTACTTC.

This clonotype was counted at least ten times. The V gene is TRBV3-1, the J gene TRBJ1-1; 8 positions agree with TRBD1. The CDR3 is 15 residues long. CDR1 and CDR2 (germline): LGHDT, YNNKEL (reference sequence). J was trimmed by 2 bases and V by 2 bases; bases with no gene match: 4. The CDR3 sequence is CASSQLDRDNTEAFF. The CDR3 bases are TGTGCCAGCAGCCAATTGGACAGGGATAACACTGAAGCTTTCTTT.

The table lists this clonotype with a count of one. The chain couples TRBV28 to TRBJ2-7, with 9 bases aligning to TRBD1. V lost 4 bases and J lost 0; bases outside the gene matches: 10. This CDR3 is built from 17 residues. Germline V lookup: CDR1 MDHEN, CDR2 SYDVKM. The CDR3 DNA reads TGTGCCAGCAGTTCGCTCCCGGGACAGGGAAGCTCCTACGAGCAGTACTTC. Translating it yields CASSSLPGQGSSYEQYF.

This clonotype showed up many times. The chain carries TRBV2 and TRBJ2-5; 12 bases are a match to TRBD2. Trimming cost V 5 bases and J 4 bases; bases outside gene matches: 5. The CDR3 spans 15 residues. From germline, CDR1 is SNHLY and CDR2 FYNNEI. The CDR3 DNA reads TGTGCCAGCAGTCTAACTAGCGGGGGGCGAGAGACCCAGTACTTC. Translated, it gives CASSLTSGGRETQYF.

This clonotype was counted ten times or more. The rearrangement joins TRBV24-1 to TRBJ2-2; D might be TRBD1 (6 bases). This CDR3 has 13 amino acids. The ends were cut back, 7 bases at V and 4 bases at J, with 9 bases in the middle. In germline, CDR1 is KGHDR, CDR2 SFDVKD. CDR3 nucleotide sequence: TGTGCCACCAGAGGACAGAGCACCGGGGAGCTGTTTTTT. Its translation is CATRGQSTGELFF.

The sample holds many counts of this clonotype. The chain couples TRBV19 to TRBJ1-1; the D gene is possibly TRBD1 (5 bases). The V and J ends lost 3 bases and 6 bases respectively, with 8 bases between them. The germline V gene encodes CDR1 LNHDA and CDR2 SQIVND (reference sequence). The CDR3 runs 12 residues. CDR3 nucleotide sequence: TGTGCCAGTAGTATTCAGGGCTCTGAAGCTTTCTTT. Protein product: CASSIQGSEAFF.